The 26 T cell receptor beta chains reported below all come from one sample, sequenced in a study of cytomegalovirus exposure and HLA in healthy donors. The PCR employed 60 Vbeta primers together with 13 Jbeta primers. The repertoire was sequenced with immunoSEQ multiplex PCR; TCRdb's copy has only in-frame clones and lacks some. There are 100,000 to 150,000 clones in the sample; 75% to 85% occur only once, and over 4.5% lies in the top ten. The sample comprised PBMCs. These TCRs come from a woman in her thirties or forties in good health and CMV-seropositive.

The table lists this clone with a count of one. This sequence joins TRBV7-2 and TRBJ2-5, with TRBD2 matching over 12 bases. The DNA end lines up better with TRBJ2-7; the J call may be wrong. The germline gives CDR1 SGHTA, CDR2 FQGNSA. The CDR3 is 15 amino acids. The CDR3 spells CASSLRTSGMYEQYF. CDR3 nucleotides: TGTGCCAGCAGCTTAAGGACTAGCGGGATGTACGAGCAGTACTTC.

This clone was detected once. V and J are TRBV7-6 and TRBJ2-5, with 9 bases lining up with TRBD1. The J call is uncertain, as TRBJ2-7 better fits the DNA end. The CDR3 is 15 residues long. Germline V gene lookup returns CDR1 SGHVS and CDR2 FNYEAQ. The CDR3 bases are TGTGCCAGCAGCCCCGGGACAGGGTCAACCTACGAGCAGTACTTC. The encoded protein is CASSPGTGSTYEQYF.

The chain combines TRBV11-3 with TRBJ1-1; the match to TRBD1 covers 8 bases. V lost 2 bases to trimming and J lost 5 bases; unmatched junction nucleotides: 4. Looked up from germline, CDR1 is SGHNT and CDR2 is YENEEA. The CDR3 has 14 amino acids. CDR3 sequence: CASSLQGAATEAFF. DNA for the CDR3: TGTGCCAGCAGCTTACAGGGGGCCGCGACTGAAGCTTTCTTT.

The rearrangement links TRBV11-2 to TRBJ2-7; 8 positions agree with TRBD2. The CDR3 contains 15 residues. V lost 2 bases and J lost 6; bases outside the gene matches: 9. Germline assignment: CDR1 SGHAT and CDR2 FQNNGV. CDR3 residues: CASSLSRGRWSEQYF. The CDR3 DNA is TGTGCCAGCAGCTTATCTCGCGGGAGGTGGAGCGAGCAGTACTTC.

The J gene is TRBJ2-2, the V gene TRBV6-6, with TRBD1 identical over 10 bases. The germline gives CDR1 MNHNY, CDR2 SVGAGI (reference sequence). The ends lost 2 bases at V and 6 bases at J; junction bases unmatched: 6. The CDR3 has 16 residues. The CDR3 here is CASSYRGQGRSGELFF. CDR3 sequence (DNA): TGTGCCAGCAGTTACCGGGGACAGGGGAGGTCCGGGGAGCTGTTTTTT.

The chain couples TRBV6-1 to TRBJ1-3; possible D gene TRBD1, 5 bases. CDR1 is MNHNS, CDR2 SASEGT, per germline. CDR3 size: 13 residues. The V end was cut by 11 bases, the J end by 0 bases, with 11 bases between. The CDR3 DNA follows: TGTGCCGGCCGACAGAGCTCTGGAAACACCATATATTTT. Translation: CAGRQSSGNTIYF.

The chain has TRBV4-3 and TRBJ1-1, with 10 bases identical to TRBD1. Per the germline V gene, CDR1 is LGHNA and CDR2 is YSLEER. The CDR3 sequence is 14 residues long. J lost 8 bases, V lost 0 bases, and 3 bases had no gene match. The CDR3 nucleotides are TGCGCCAGCAGCCAAGAATGGACAGGGGGGGAAGCTTTCTTT. It encodes CASSQEWTGGEAFF.

The DNA of the CDR3 is TGTGCCAGCAGTCCTATTCCCGGGACAGGGAGCTACGAGCAGTACTTC. Protein product: CASSPIPGTGSYEQYF. The chain joins TRBV27 to TRBJ2-7, with 9 bases fitting TRBD1. Germline assignment: CDR1 MNHEY and CDR2 SMNVEV (reference sequence). The CDR3 covers 16 residues. Trimming at V came to 5 bases and at J to 3 bases, leaving 11 bases not matched to a gene.

The chain uses TRBV10-3 and TRBJ2-3; TRBD1 is a possible D gene (7 bases). Germline-derived CDR1 and CDR2 are ENHRY and SYGVKD. Trimming shortened V by 2 bases and J by 3 bases, and 18 bases separated the two germline ends. The CDR3 covers 17 residues. This CDR3 reads CAISEGRAGGLTDTQYF. In nucleotides, the CDR3 is TGTGCCATCAGTGAGGGAAGGGCAGGGGGGTTAACAGATACGCAGTATTTT.

This chain joins TRBV2 and TRBJ1-2, with 8 bases that match TRBD1. V shed 5 bases, J shed 7 bases, and the junction held 3 bases outside the gene matches. Looked up from germline, CDR1 is SNHLY and CDR2 is FYNNEI. CDR3 length: 12 amino acids. The CDR3 here is CASSSGGGGYTF. The CDR3 DNA reads TGTGCCAGCAGTTCAGGGGGCGGTGGCTACACCTTC.

The chain has TRBV5-4 and TRBJ1-2; no reliable D call. The V gene's germline CDR1 is SGHNT and CDR2 YYREEE (reference sequence). Trimming cost V 0 bases and J 4 bases, with 7 bases left between them. The CDR3 has 13 residues. The CDR3 loop is CASSLVRIYGYTF. Written as DNA, the CDR3 is TGTGCCAGCAGCTTGGTCAGGATCTATGGCTACACCTTC.

This chain joins TRBV25-1 and TRBJ1-2, with 7 bases identical to TRBD1. V gave up 7 bases and J gave up 1 base; unmatched junction bases: 3. Germline V gives CDR1 MGHDK, CDR2 SYGVNS. The CDR3 runs to 13 residues. The CDR3 nucleotides are TGTGCCAGCAAAGGGACAGTTAACTATGGCTACACCTTC. It specifies CASKGTVNYGYTF.

The chain is built from TRBV5-4 and TRBJ2-2, with 7 bases fitting TRBD1. J lost 0 bases, V lost 0 bases, and 5 bases had no gene match. Germline lookup yields CDR1 SGHNT and CDR2 YYREEE (reference sequence). The CDR3 has 17 amino acids. CDR3 in amino acids: CASSLEVGTANTGELFF. CDR3 bases: TGTGCCAGCAGCTTGGAGGTCGGGACAGCGAACACCGGGGAGCTGTTTTTT.

The table lists this clone with a few counts. In DNA form, the CDR3 reads TGTGCCATCAGCCCTACCGGGGGACAGGACGTCTCTGGAAACACCATATATTTT. Encoded protein: CAISPTGGQDVSGNTIYF. The chain uses TRBV10-3 and TRBJ1-3; the match to TRBD1 covers 8 bases. With V trimmed by 6 bases and J by 0 bases, 13 bases remained unmatched. This CDR3 has 18 residues. Germline V gene sequence: CDR1 ENHRY, CDR2 SYGVKD.

The rearrangement joins TRBV10-3 to TRBJ1-6; the D gene is possibly TRBD1 (6 bases). The CDR3 extends over 19 amino acids. Germline V gene data show CDR1 as ENHRY and CDR2 as SYGVKD. Between the trimmed V and J ends, which lost 0 bases and 5 bases, there was a span of 20 bases. The CDR3 is CAISESNPGGTGNNSPLHF. The CDR3 region has the DNA TGTGCCATCAGTGAGTCGAATCCTGGGGGAACAGGGAATAATTCACCCCTCCACTTT.

As for this clone: Other DNA sequences in this specimen translate into the identical CDR3. V gene TRBV11-2 combines with J gene TRBJ2-7; D is unclear. CDR1 and CDR2 from the germline V gene are SGHAT and FQNNGV. Between the trimmed V and J ends, which lost 3 bases and 3 bases, there was a span of 6 bases. This CDR3 is built from 12 residues. CDR3 sequence (DNA): TGTGCCAGCAGCTTGGGCGTCTACGAGCAGTACTTC. Protein product: CASSLGVYEQYF.

V gene TRBV5-1 combines with J gene TRBJ2-1; TRBD2 is a possible D gene (7 bases). This CDR3 has 16 amino acids. V was trimmed by 4 bases and J by 6 bases, leaving 20 bases between them. CDR1 is SGHRS and CDR2 is YFSETQ in the germline V gene. CDR3 region: CASSPRGAKGGNEQFF. The CDR3 bases are TGCGCCAGCAGCCCCCGGGGGGCCAAGGGTGGCAATGAGCAGTTCTTC.

This chain connects TRBV19 to TRBJ2-2; 13 nucleotides agree with TRBD2. Unmatched junction bases numbered 10, after V lost 4 bases and J lost 5 bases. The CDR3 loop spans 18 amino acids. The V gene's germline CDR1 is LNHDA and CDR2 SQIVND (reference sequence). The DNA for the CDR3 is TGTGCCAGTAGTACGCAACAACTAGCGGGAGGGCCGACCGGGGAGCTGTTTTTT. Protein product: CASSTQQLAGGPTGELFF.

V gene TRBV9 combines with J gene TRBJ2-2; 12 bases agree with TRBD2. The J segment lost 3 bases and the V segment lost 4 bases, leaving 4 bases of the junction unmatched. Germline lookup yields CDR1 SGDLS and CDR2 YYNGEE. The CDR3 is 16 residues long. CDR3 region: CASSSRLAGDTGELFF. The CDR3 region has the DNA TGTGCCAGCAGCTCCAGACTAGCGGGGGACACCGGGGAGCTGTTTTTT.

This clone was recorded a few times. Germline is not matched at one junction end, which may reflect a read error. The V gene is TRBV6-1, the J gene TRBJ1-1; 10 bases fit TRBD1. CDR3 length: 11 amino acids. Germline lookup yields CDR1 MNHNS and CDR2 SASEGT. In DNA form, the CDR3 reads TGTGCCAGCAGCGACGGACAGGGGGGGAGTTTT. This translates into CASSDGQGGSF.

This chain uses TRBV7-9 with TRBJ2-3; D perhaps matches TRBD2 (5 bases). Germline V gives CDR1 SEHNR, CDR2 FQNEAQ (reference sequence). This CDR3 spans 12 amino acids. Deletions cut 0 bases from V and 9 bases from J, with 7 bases between. Written as DNA, the CDR3 is TGTGCCAGCAGCTTAGCGACTAACACGCAGTATTTT. It translates to CASSLATNTQYF.

CDR3 DNA: TGTGCCAGCAACAAGGGGGGGGCGAAAGATAATTCACCCCTCCACTTT. Protein product: CASNKGGAKDNSPLHF. The chain couples TRBV5-4 to TRBJ1-6; weak D call: TRBD1 (6 bases). The CDR3 sequence is 16 residues long. V gave up 6 bases and J gave up 5 bases, with 18 bases separating them. CDR1 is SGHNT and CDR2 is YYREEE in the germline V gene (reference sequence).

The rearrangement links TRBV29-1 to TRBJ1-2; perhaps TRBD1 as D (5 bases). The germline CDR1 and CDR2 sequences are SQVTM and ANQGSEA. Deletions cut 4 bases from V and 7 bases from J, with 13 bases between. This CDR3 has 12 residues. CDR3 in DNA: TGCAGCGTTGTGGGCAGGGAAGGTGGCTACACCTTC. It codes for CSVVGREGGYTF.

This clone showed up just a few times. This chain joins TRBV29-1 and TRBJ2-1; perhaps TRBD1 as D (5 bases). The V end was cut by 3 bases, the J end by 7 bases, with 16 bases between. Germline CDR1 is SQVTM and CDR2 is ANQGSEA. This CDR3 is 14 amino acids long. The CDR3 loop is CSVDSSGLKNEQFF. The CDR3 DNA is TGCAGCGTTGATTCGTCAGGGCTGAAGAATGAGCAGTTCTTC.

The chain joins TRBV7-3 to TRBJ2-1, with D maybe TRBD1 (5 bases). Germline assignment: CDR1 SGHTA and CDR2 FQGTGA. V was pared by 5 bases and J by 10 bases, with 15 bases between. This CDR3 has 13 residues. The CDR3 DNA sequence: TGTGCCAGCAGCCCGCAGGGCGAAGGGGAGCAGTTCTTC. It is translated as CASSPQGEGEQFF. The full variable domain, with the rest looked up from reference TRBV7-3 and TRBJ2-1, is GAGVSQTPSNKVTEKGKYVELRCDPISGHTALYWYRQSLGQGPEFLIYFQGTGAADDSGLPNDRFFAVRPEGSVSTLKIQRTERGDSAVYLCASSPQGEGEQFFGPGTRLTVL.

The chain links TRBV28 to TRBJ1-5; D is unresolved. The CDR3 runs to 15 residues. V lost 6 bases and J 2 bases, leaving 14 bases between the germline ends. Germline CDR1 MDHEN, CDR2 SYDVKM. The CDR3 reads CASSPSRVRNQPQHF. The CDR3 coding sequence is TGTGCCAGCAGCCCCTCTCGTGTCCGCAATCAGCCCCAGCATTTT.